The entry below describes one T cell receptor beta chain. Antigen specificity is unknown. This entry is derived from a study of cytomegalovirus exposure and HLA in healthy donors. Broader study findings: For cytomegalovirus status, the classifier reportedly gave diagnoses with high specificity and sensitivity. The study flagged about 150 TCR beta chains as cytomegalovirus-associated. According to a later analysis, TCR clusters from the first cohort tended to co-occur in the 120 or so validation repertoires.

Profiled with immunoSEQ multiplex PCR; TCRdb holds only in-frame clones, not every one. In the table there are approximately 280,000 clones, approximately 86% of which are singletons. The V gene end was trimmed by 5 bases and the J gene end by 5 bases; junction bases not matched to a gene: 3. This CDR3 contains 14 residues. Germline loops: CDR1 SGHDT, CDR2 YYEEEE. This TCR derives from a young woman in good health and CMV-seronegative. Sequencing was carried out using PBMCs. This chain links TRBV5-6 with TRBJ2-3; TRBD1 matches 12 bases. In DNA form, the CDR3 reads TGTGCCAGCAGAAGGGACAGGGGGCTAGATACGCAGTATTTT. Translation: CASRRDRGLDTQYF. Full variable domain (missing parts from reference TRBV5-6 and TRBJ2-3): DAGVTQSPTHLIKTRGQQVTLRCSPKSGHDTVSWYQQALGQGPQFIFQYYEEEERQRGNFPDRFSGHQFPNYSSELNVNALLLGDSALYLCASRRDRGLDTQYFGPGTRLTVL.